A selection of T cell receptor beta chains follows, all from one sample in a study of blood T cell repertoires in COVID-19. Generated by immunoSEQ multiplex PCR, the TCRdb table keeps only in-frame clones and is missing some. The sample yields around 180,000 clones, 84% seen once. The sample taken for sequencing was PBMCs or T cells enriched from blood (not recorded which). These receptors all come from a man over 45 who had recovered from COVID-19. Each CDR3 is given with its conserved first and last residue. The order of the fields is J gene, CDR3 length, V gene, CDR3 protein.

TRBJ2-3 17 TRBV24-1 CATSDTGTSGGADTQYF
TRBJ2-1 16 TRBV7-9 CASSLLPSGGYNEQFF
TRBJ1-5 15 TRBV28 CASSFGVRGNQPQHF
TRBJ2-3 11 TRBV29-1 CSVGRGDTQYF
TRBJ1-3 17 TRBV7-9 CASSLPRGTQNDNTIYF
TRBJ2-3 13 TRBV5-6 CASSVAGTDTQYF
TRBJ1-5 16 TRBV19 CASSPRTAYSNQPQHF
TRBJ1-4 15 TRBV5-1 CASSLGTGHGEKLFF
TRBJ2-1 15 TRBV9 CASSPRRGTYNEQFF
TRBJ1-5 15 TRBV12-1 CASSKGQGGGQPQHF
TRBJ2-2 14 TRBV10-2 CASRGGPNTGELFF
TRBJ1-5 13 TRBV27 CASSSSGYQPQHF
TRBJ1-1 14 TRBV7-9 CASNHGGAGTEAFF
TRBJ2-7 15 TRBV7-2 CASSSAGGLYYEQYF
TRBJ2-7 14 TRBV27 CASSPTSPAYEQYF
TRBJ2-7 15 TRBV3-1/TRBV3-2 CASSQARDRGYEQYF
TRBJ2-1 16 TRBV7-3 CASSLIAGGPYNEQFF
TRBJ2-3 15 TRBV6-5 CASTSTSGGTDTQYF
TRBJ1-2 16 TRBV28 CASRSAEGLNPYGYTF
TRBJ2-7 13 TRBV24-1 CATSDGRGREQYF
TRBJ2-3 15 TRBV6-5 CASRLTSGSTDTQYF
TRBJ2-4 17 TRBV6-4 CASRPKAGGRAKNIQYF
TRBJ2-2 14 TRBV6-5 CASRQRGAAGELFF
TRBJ1-1 16 TRBV5-6 CASSIAWDNLGTEAFF
TRBJ2-3 15 TRBV21-1 CATHGTRFSTDTQYF
TRBJ1-2 13 TRBV28 CASTDRETSGYTF
TRBJ2-3 15 TRBV4-1 CASSRTGGDTDTQYF
TRBJ2-5 11 TRBV2 CASSGGETQYF
TRBJ2-7 13 TRBV2 CASSGGNSHEQYF
TRBJ1-6 15 TRBV10-2 CASRIETGTNSPLHF
TRBJ2-1 15 TRBV20-1 CSASRGHSSYNEQFF
TRBJ1-3 18 TRBV9 CASSVGTGTANSGNTIYF
TRBJ1-2 14 TRBV29-1 CSVPSTDRAYGYTF
TRBJ2-5 13 TRBV19 CASSGAVYQTQYF
TRBJ2-5 13 TRBV5-8 CASSPGDQETQYF
TRBJ1-2 17 TRBV3-1/TRBV3-2 CASSQPGLTGDPYGYTF
TRBJ1-2 15 TRBV28 CASSLWVRENYGYTF
TRBJ2-2 17 TRBV3-1/TRBV3-2 CASSHVRRTGNTGELFF
TRBJ1-2 15 TRBV7-9 CASSLGQGALYGYTF
TRBJ1-1 13 TRBV6-5 CASSNPGQAFAFF
TRBJ1-2 18 TRBV18 CASSPAASRTGGSYGYTF
TRBJ2-1 15 TRBV5-1 CASSLASGGRDEQFF
TRBJ1-3 16 TRBV4-1 CASSLPPGGSGNTIYF
TRBJ1-4 15 TRBV19 CASSTRERTALGLFF
TRBJ1-6 12 TRBV9 CASQGRDSPLHF
TRBJ2-7 15 TRBV5-4 CASSPGGTGSYEQYF
TRBJ2-5 13 TRBV6-5 CASSQGTQETQYF
TRBJ1-5 18 TRBV28 CASSFGVWVTGGHQPQHF
TRBJ1-3 16 TRBV6-6 CASSYGERDSGNTIYF
TRBJ2-7 12 TRBV30 CAWSVFYDEQYF